These 32 T cell receptor beta chains were all obtained from the same sample, sequenced in a study of OX40 agonist ivuxolimab in advanced cancers. Data came from immunoSEQ multiplex PCR; TCRdb stores just in-frame clones and leaves some out. The sample contains tens of thousands of clones, approximately 86% of which appear only once. Sequences were derived from CD4+ or CD8+ T cells sorted from blood, sampled in a trial of the OX40 agonist ivuxolimab. Receptors were obtained from an adult with an advanced solid tumor such as melanoma, head and neck, liver or kidney cancer.

The rearrangement links TRBV7-6 to TRBJ1-1, with 7 positions matching TRBD1. The V gene's germline CDR1 is SGHVS and CDR2 FNYEAQ. The CDR3 extends over 14 amino acids. V lost 4 bases to trimming and J lost 4 bases; unmatched junction nucleotides: 6. CDR3 protein: CASSSSGGSTEAFF. The DNA for the CDR3 is TGTGCCAGCAGCTCATCAGGGGGTAGCACTGAAGCTTTCTTT.

The count of this clone is one. The chain recombines TRBV7-2 with TRBJ1-2; D is unclear. The CDR3 has 12 amino acids. Germline V gives CDR1 SGHTA, CDR2 FQGNSA. V was clipped by 7 bases and J by 4 bases, with 10 bases between them. In nucleotides, the CDR3 is TGTGCCAGCACGGAGGGTATCTATGGCTACACCTTC. The encoded protein is CASTEGIYGYTF.

The rearrangement uses TRBV7-9 and TRBJ2-1; D perhaps matches TRBD2 (6 bases). V was clipped by 5 bases and J by 6 bases, with 23 bases between them. The CDR3 extends over 17 amino acids. Germline V gives CDR1 SEHNR, CDR2 FQNEAQ (reference sequence). Here the CDR3 DNA reads TGTGCCAGCAGCGTCTCCTACCGCAGCGGGCCCGGCAATGAGCAGTTCTTC. It translates to CASSVSYRSGPGNEQFF.

This clone was seen just once. V and J are TRBV6-6 and TRBJ2-2; 8 bases align to TRBD2. Unmatched junction bases numbered 7, after V lost 5 bases and J lost 5 bases. This CDR3 comprises 15 residues. Germline CDR1 reads MNHNY; CDR2 reads SVGAGI (reference sequence). CDR3 residues: CASSAGGIGTGELFF. As DNA, the CDR3 is TGTGCCAGCAGTGCGGGGGGAATAGGGACCGGGGAGCTGTTTTTT.

The genes are TRBV7-6 and TRBJ2-7, with D perhaps TRBD1 (6 bases). Trimming stripped 0 bases from V and 3 bases from J, with 9 bases between. The CDR3 runs 14 residues. From germline, CDR1 is SGHVS and CDR2 FNYEAQ. This CDR3 reads CASSLAGQSYEQYV. CDR3 bases: TGTGCCAGCAGCTTAGCGGGACAAAGCTACGAGCAGTACGTC.

The chain uses TRBV5-4 and TRBJ2-7, with a possible D match to TRBD1 (6 bases). Trimming pared 4 bases from V and 0 bases from J, leaving 11 bases between. CDR1 and CDR2 (germline): SGHNT, YYREEE (reference sequence). The CDR3 is 14 amino acids. The CDR3 nucleotides are TGTGCCAGCAGCGCAGGGGACAACTCCTACGAGCAGTACTTC. It translates to CASSAGDNSYEQYF.

This clone is labeled medium-sized. The chain links TRBV28 to TRBJ1-2; TRBD1 agrees at 8 bases. The germline gives CDR1 MDHEN, CDR2 SYDVKM. There are 13 residues in the CDR3. V shed 1 base, J shed 8 bases, and the junction held 3 bases outside the gene matches. CDR3 sequence reads: CASSLSRTGGYTF. In nucleotides, the CDR3 is TGTGCCAGCAGTTTATCCCGGACAGGGGGCTACACCTTC.

This sequence joins TRBV28 and TRBJ2-3, with 9 nucleotides matching TRBD2. With V trimmed by 6 bases and J by 1 base, 11 bases remained unmatched. Germline V gene lookup returns CDR1 MDHEN and CDR2 SYDVKM. This CDR3 contains 17 residues. CDR3 sequence (DNA): TGTGCCAGCAGCTGGGGCGGGGGGGTCTTCGGCACAGATACGCAGTATTTT. Residues: CASSWGGGVFGTDTQYF. Variable domain in full (rest from reference TRBV28 and TRBJ2-3): DVKVTQSSRYLVKRTGEKVFLECVQDMDHENMFWYRQDPGLGLRLIYFSYDVKMKEKGDIPEGYSVSREKKERFSLILESASTNQTSMYLCASSWGGGVFGTDTQYFGPGTRLTVL.

This CDR3 is CASSASTGVETQYF. CDR3 nucleotides: TGTGCCAGCAGTGCGAGTACAGGGGTGGAGACCCAGTACTTC. The chain carries TRBV6-6 and TRBJ2-5, with TRBD1 matching over 7 bases. The junction had 8 bases not matched to a gene; V was cut back by 5 bases and J by 5 bases. The CDR3 sequence is 14 residues long. In germline, CDR1 is MNHNY, CDR2 SVGAGI (reference sequence).

V is TRBV4-1 and J is TRBJ2-7; D is ambiguous. Per germline, CDR1 MGHRA and CDR2 YSYEKL. The V gene lost 0 bases and the J gene lost 5 bases, with 11 bases spanning the gap. The CDR3 runs 14 residues. CDR3 sequence reads: CASSQEQGSHEQYV. CDR3 coding DNA: TGCGCCAGCAGCCAAGAACAAGGAAGCCACGAGCAGTACGTC.

The V gene is TRBV5-6, the J gene TRBJ2-1; perhaps TRBD1 as D (5 bases). Looked up from germline, CDR1 is SGHDT and CDR2 is YYEEEE. V gave up 0 bases and J gave up 4 bases, with 8 bases separating them. The CDR3 consists of 14 residues. Here the CDR3 DNA reads TGTGCCAGCAGCTTGGGGGCAGGGTACAATGAGCAGTTCTTC. It codes for CASSLGAGYNEQFF.

V is TRBV28 and J is TRBJ2-7, with TRBD1 matching over 10 bases. Germline V gene sequence: CDR1 MDHEN, CDR2 SYDVKM. The CDR3 has 14 residues. V was clipped by 6 bases and J by 7 bases; unmatched bases: 9. CDR3 residues: CASSAGQGIEEQYV. CDR3 DNA: TGTGCCAGCAGCGCGGGACAGGGGATCGAAGAGCAGTACGTC.

The rearrangement uses TRBV9 and TRBJ2-7; D might be TRBD2 (5 bases). The CDR3 extends over 14 amino acids. The germline V gene has CDR1 SGDLS and CDR2 YYNGEE. Trimming shortened V by 2 bases and J by 2 bases, and 11 bases separated the two germline ends. The CDR3 loop is CASSVLAEAYEQYF. The CDR3, as DNA: TGTGCCAGCAGCGTCTTGGCGGAGGCCTACGAGCAGTACTTC.

The rearrangement uses TRBV13 and TRBJ2-3; D is unresolved. Germline loops: CDR1 PRHDT, CDR2 FYEKMQ (reference sequence). Trimming cost V 7 bases and J 2 bases, with 10 bases left between them. This CDR3 spans 13 amino acids. Here the CDR3 reads CASNLRITDTQYF. The CDR3 DNA reads as TGTGCCAGCAACTTGAGGATCACAGATACGCAGTATTTT.

The chain recombines TRBV7-2 with TRBJ2-7; 10 nucleotides line up with TRBD2. The V gene end was trimmed by 6 bases and the J gene end by 2 bases; junction bases not matched to a gene: 10. Germline CDR1 is SGHTA and CDR2 is FQGNSA. This CDR3 has 16 residues. The CDR3 coding sequence is TGTGCCAGCAGGGCTGGTCCCGGGACTAGCGCCTACGAGCAGTACTTC. The encoded protein is CASRAGPGTSAYEQYF. Together with reference TRBV7-2 and TRBJ2-7, the CDR3 gives the full variable domain: GAGVSQSPSNKVTEKGKDVELRCDPISGHTALYWYRQSLGQGLEFLIYFQGNSAPDKSGLPSDRFSAERTGGSVSTLTIQRTQQEDSAVYLCASRAGPGTSAYEQYFGPGTRLTVT.

This clone has a handful of counts. The gene calls are TRBV6-4 and TRBJ2-3, with TRBD2 matching over 7 bases. Per germline, CDR1 MRHNA and CDR2 SNTAGT. CDR3 length equals 16 residues. J lost 0 bases, V lost 3 bases, and 6 bases had no gene match. CDR3 DNA: TGTGCCAGCAGTGAAGGTAGCGGGTCTAGCACAGATACGCAGTATTTT. Its translation is CASSEGSGSSTDTQYF.

This chain joins TRBV7-6 and TRBJ1-4, with 7 bases identical to TRBD1. Germline V gives CDR1 SGHVS, CDR2 FNYEAQ. This CDR3 spans 14 amino acids. Trimming at V came to 5 bases and at J to 8 bases, leaving 8 bases not matched to a gene. The CDR3 sequence: CASSARQGVEKLFF. Written as DNA, the CDR3 is TGTGCCAGCAGCGCGAGACAGGGCGTCGAAAAACTGTTTTTT.

The V and J genes are TRBV2 and TRBJ2-1, with D hard to call. The length of the CDR3 is 13 residues. The V gene's germline CDR1 is SNHLY and CDR2 FYNNEI. The ends were cut back, 10 bases at V and 3 bases at J, with 13 bases in the middle. In nucleotides, the CDR3 is TGTGCCACCCAGGCGTCCTTCTACAATGAGCAGTTCTTC. This sequence encodes CATQASFYNEQFF.

V and J are TRBV5-4 and TRBJ2-1; 8 positions match TRBD2. The CDR3 is 14 amino acids. The J segment lost 6 bases and the V segment lost 4 bases, leaving 6 bases of the junction unmatched. Germline lookup yields CDR1 SGHNT and CDR2 YYREEE (reference sequence). The CDR3 DNA reads as TGTGCCAGCAGCAGGGGACTAGAATTCAATGAGCAGTTCTTC. Encoded protein: CASSRGLEFNEQFF.

The genes are TRBV6-5 and TRBJ2-3; D possibly corresponds to TRBD2 (5 bases). The CDR3 runs 16 residues. In germline, CDR1 is MNHEY, CDR2 SVGAGI. V was cut by 2 bases and J by 2 bases, with 14 bases left in between. The chain's CDR3 is CASSYRPGSYTDTQYF. CDR3 coding DNA: TGTGCCAGCAGTTACCGGCCGGGGAGCTACACAGATACGCAGTATTTT.

This clone was observed a single time. The junction differs from germline at one of its ends, possibly a read error. V and J are TRBV2 and TRBJ2-3; the D gene is possibly TRBD1 (5 bases). CDR3 size: 15 residues. Germline V gene data show CDR1 as SNHLY and CDR2 as FYNNEI. The CDR3 DNA reads as TGTGCCAGCAGTGAGGGCGGCAGGGCCACTAATACGCAATATTTT. Residues: CASSEGGRATNTQYF.

The chain uses TRBV2 and TRBJ2-7, with D possibly being TRBD1 or TRBD2 (5 bases each). The CDR3 spans 15 residues. Germline CDR1 and CDR2: SNHLY and FYNNEI. V was trimmed by 8 bases and J by 0 bases, leaving 17 bases between them. CDR3 amino acids: CASQTPAGTSYEQYV. As DNA, the CDR3 is TGTGCCAGCCAAACACCAGCAGGGACCTCCTACGAGCAGTACGTC.

The chain joins TRBV28 to TRBJ1-2; D gene uncertain. This CDR3 is 12 amino acids long. The V and J ends lost 3 bases and 7 bases respectively, with 9 bases between them. The germline V gene has CDR1 MDHEN and CDR2 SYDVKM. The CDR3, as DNA: TGTGCCAGCAGTTTTAACAGATTTGGCTACACCTTC. It translates to CASSFNRFGYTF.

The gene calls are TRBV19 and TRBJ2-7, with D unresolved. Germline V lookup: CDR1 LNHDA, CDR2 SQIVND (reference sequence). V shed 8 bases and J shed 9 bases, with 11 bases lying between them. The CDR3 length is 10 residues. The CDR3, as DNA: TGTGCCAGTGGACCCGGCGGGCAGTACGTC. This codes for CASGPGGQYV.

The chain couples TRBV5-4 to TRBJ1-1; D might be TRBD1 (5 bases). Trimming stripped 4 bases from V and 4 bases from J, with 14 bases between. Germline V gene sequence: CDR1 SGHNT, CDR2 YYREEE (reference sequence). The CDR3 length is 14 residues. The CDR3, as DNA: TGTGCCAGCAGCCCTGGTGGGGGGAGCACTGAAGCTTTCTTT. Translated: CASSPGGGSTEAFF.

The gene calls are TRBV4-3 and TRBJ1-1; the D is unclear. This CDR3 spans 14 amino acids. V lost 0 bases to trimming and J lost 0 bases, with 5 bases between them. From germline, CDR1 is LGHNA and CDR2 YSLEER. CDR3 DNA: TGCGCCAGCAGCCAAGACCGGGTGAACACTGAAGCTTTCTTT. Its translation is CASSQDRVNTEAFF.

This clone was seen a single time. CDR3 sequence: CASSSEGSGNTIYF. The CDR3 nucleotides are TGTGCCAGCAGCTCCGAGGGCTCTGGAAACACCATATATTTT. The genes are TRBV7-6 and TRBJ1-3; D not certain. Germline-derived CDR1 and CDR2 are SGHVS and FNYEAQ. V was shortened by 4 bases and J by 0 bases, with 7 bases between the two germline ends. CDR3 length: 14 amino acids.

The chain employs TRBV6-4 and TRBJ2-1; no clear D gene. The CDR3 runs to 13 residues. Between the trimmed V and J ends, which lost 4 bases and 2 bases, there was a span of 6 bases. CDR1 and CDR2 (germline): MRHNA, SNTAGT. CDR3 sequence: CASSVSPYNEQFF. The CDR3, as DNA: TGTGCCAGCAGTGTCTCCCCCTACAATGAGCAGTTCTTC.

The gene calls are TRBV10-2 and TRBJ2-3, with D possibly TRBD2 on 6 matching bases. Trimming removed 2 bases at V and 2 bases at J, with 11 bases between. Germline V gene data show CDR1 as WSHSY and CDR2 as SAAADI. The CDR3 loop spans 15 amino acids. This chain's CDR3 is CASSEVAVDTDTQYF. The CDR3 DNA reads as TGCGCCAGCAGTGAGGTAGCGGTGGACACAGATACGCAGTATTTT.

V usage is TRBV4-1 and J usage is TRBJ2-7; a weak D match, TRBD1 (5 bases). The V end lost 1 base, the J end lost 3 bases, and 10 bases lay between the germline ends. Germline assignment: CDR1 MGHRA and CDR2 YSYEKL. The CDR3 contains 14 residues. CDR3 loop: CASSQGTLNYEQYV. The CDR3 nucleotides read TGCGCCAGCAGCCAAGGGACATTGAACTACGAGCAGTACGTC.

This chain connects TRBV7-9 to TRBJ2-1; D call uncertain. The CDR3 has 16 residues. Trimming stripped 2 bases from V and 0 bases from J, with 11 bases between. In germline, CDR1 is SEHNR, CDR2 FQNEAQ (reference sequence). This CDR3 reads CASSLSDPSSYNEQFF. CDR3 nucleotide sequence: TGTGCCAGCAGCTTATCGGACCCAAGCTCCTACAATGAGCAGTTCTTC. Combining the CDR3 with reference TRBV7-9 and TRBJ2-1 gives the whole variable domain DTGVSQNPRHKITKRGQNVTFRCDPISEHNRLYWYRQTLGQGPEFLTYFQNEAQLEKSRLLSDRFSAERPKGSFSTLEIQRTEQGDSAMYLCASSLSDPSSYNEQFFGPGTRLTVL.

The chain combines TRBV18 with TRBJ2-2; D is uncertain. Trimming stripped 6 bases from V and 6 bases from J, with 14 bases between. This CDR3 contains 14 residues. From germline, CDR1 is KGHSH and CDR2 LQKENI. CDR3 nucleotide sequence: TGTGCCAGCTCGCGAGGCAGAAGAGCCGGGGAGCTGTTTTTT. As protein: CASSRGRRAGELFF. Full variable domain (remainder filled in from reference TRBV18 and TRBJ2-2): NAGVMQNPRHLVRRRGQEARLRCSPMKGHSHVYWYRQLPEEGLKFMVYLQKENIIDESGMPKERFSAEFPKEGPSILRIQQVVRGDSAAYFCASSRGRRAGELFFGEGSRLTVL.